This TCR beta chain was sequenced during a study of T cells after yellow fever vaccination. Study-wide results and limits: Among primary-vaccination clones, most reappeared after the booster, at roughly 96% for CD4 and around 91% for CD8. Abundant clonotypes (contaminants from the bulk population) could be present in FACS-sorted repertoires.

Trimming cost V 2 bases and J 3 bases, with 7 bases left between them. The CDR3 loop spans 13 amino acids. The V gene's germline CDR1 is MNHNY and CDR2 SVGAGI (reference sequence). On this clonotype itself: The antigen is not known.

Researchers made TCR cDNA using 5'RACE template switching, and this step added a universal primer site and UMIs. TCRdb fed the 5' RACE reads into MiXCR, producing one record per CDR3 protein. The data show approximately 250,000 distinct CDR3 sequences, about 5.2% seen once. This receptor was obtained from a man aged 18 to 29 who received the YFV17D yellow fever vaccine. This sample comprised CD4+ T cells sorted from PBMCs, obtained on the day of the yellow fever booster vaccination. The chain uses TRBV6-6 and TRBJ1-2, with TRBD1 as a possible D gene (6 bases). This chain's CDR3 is CASSYRGYYGYTF. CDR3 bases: TGTGCCAGCAGTTACAGGGGGTACTATGGCTACACCTTC.